This TCR beta chain came from a study of identical twins. This CDR3 is built from 12 residues. V dropped 5 bases and J dropped 9 bases, with 12 bases sitting between them. Study conclusions and caveats: Out-of-frame TCR alpha sharing observed in monozygotic twins exceeded model estimates.

This clonotype came up a few times. What it recognizes is unknown. TCRdb independently ran MiXCR on the 5' RACE reads; one entry per CDR3 protein. The sample has 650,000 to 800,000 distinct CDR3 sequences, roughly 8% seen once; the top ten hold more than 0.75%. These data were also reused for a study on yellow fever vaccine responses in identical twins.

This receptor was identified in a woman in her late teens or twenties in good health. Sequenced input: PBMCs. The V and J genes are TRBV12-3 or TRBV12-4 and TRBJ2-3; D is tentatively TRBD1 or TRBD2 (5 bases each). DNA of the CDR3: TGTGCCAGCAGTATAGGGGACGAGACGCAGTATTTT. It codes for CASSIGDETQYF.